This is a list of T cell receptor beta chains from one sample in a study of CD8+ T cells in alopecia areata. Profiling relied on immunoSEQ multiplex PCR, and the TCRdb table lists in-frame clones only, not all of them. Seen here are hundreds of thousands of clones, under 80% observed once, and the top ten hold roughly 1.2%. Source: CD4+ T cells sorted from blood, taken at week 0. These receptor sequences come from a human donor with alopecia areata. Each CDR3 is given without its conserved first and last residue. A D gene is named only where the DNA matches it firmly.

v_call d_call cdr3_aa
TRBV29-1 TRBD1 SATGTGGKLF
TRBV29-1 TRBD2 SARTSGGVTGELF
TRBV2 TRBD2 ASKVAGTNTGELF
TRBV19 TRBD1 ASRSSSRNRGEETQY
TRBV30 - AWSPRATYEQY
TRBV6-5 TRBD1 ASSRQGFGGYT
TRBV4-2 - ASSQGRGNSPLH
TRBV18 - ASSPQRETQY
TRBV29-1 - SVGVYTYEQY
TRBV5-1 TRBD1 ASSDPGQNQRQF
TRBV29-1 - SVTGRNYGYT
TRBV5-4 - ASSPDVGSYEQY
TRBV30 TRBD2 AFGLASYEQY
TRBV6-1 TRBD1 ASSEGNFFGQASYEQY
TRBV4-3 - ASSPGSGGPVRF
TRBV29-1 TRBD1 SVDQGDQPQH
TRBV6-5 - ASRSQGSSYNEQF
TRBV27 - ASGFRAGNTEAF
TRBV10-2 - ASSEQANTEAF
TRBV23-1 TRBD1 ASSRPKALQGTGANVLT
TRBV5-6 - ASSGGHEQF
TRBV4-3 TRBD1 ASSHSQTGLAKNIQY
TRBV6-1 - ASVGGADTQY
TRBV29-1 TRBD1 SVGKGARTEAF
TRBV2 - ASRQGGNTIY